The 29 T cell receptor beta chains presented below share a single source sample, sequenced in a study of TIL therapy for anti-PD-1-resistant metastatic lung cancer. The immunoSEQ assay was v3. Clones were read by immunoSEQ multiplex PCR, and TCRdb kept only the in-frame ones, dropping some. The sample yields approximately 95,000 clones, around 71% seen once. Time point noted: pre-treatment sample, taken before nivolumab and TIL therapy. The tumor samples were excised metastases, mostly pleural nodules or supraclavicular lymph nodes. This sample comprised tumor tissue, obtained at baseline. All receptors derive from a person between 25 and 79 years old with non-small cell lung cancer.

The V call is TRBV7-2, the J call TRBJ1-4; TRBD1 might be the D (6 bases). The CDR3 totals 15 residues. Germline V lookup: CDR1 SGHTA, CDR2 FQGNSA. V lost 5 bases and J lost 8, with 18 bases in between. The CDR3 loop reads CASSADRVVSEKLFF. CDR3 coding DNA: TGTGCCAGCAGCGCGGACAGAGTTGTTAGCGAAAAACTGTTTTTT.

This clone has just a few counts. The rearrangement links TRBV15 to TRBJ2-1, with D possibly being TRBD2 (6 bases). This CDR3 has 15 residues. V lost 4 bases and J 2 bases, leaving 12 bases between the germline ends. Germline V CDR1 and CDR2: LNHNV, YYDKDF (reference sequence). The CDR3 loop is CATSKPGLPYNEQFF. The CDR3 region has the DNA TGTGCCACCAGCAAACCGGGACTCCCCTACAATGAGCAGTTCTTC. The full variable domain, rest sourced from reference TRBV15 and TRBJ2-1, is DAMVIQNPRYQVTQFGKPVTLSCSQTLNHNVMYWYQQKSSQAPKLLFHYYDKDFNNEADTPDNFQSRRPNTSFCFLDIRSPGLGDTAMYLCATSKPGLPYNEQFFGPGTRLTVL.

This clone has a count of ten or more. The chain recombines TRBV6-5 with TRBJ2-2; a possible D gene is TRBD1 (6 bases). The CDR3 is 14 amino acids. The ends were cut back, 7 bases at V and 4 bases at J, with 13 bases in the middle. Germline lookup yields CDR1 MNHEY and CDR2 SVGAGI. CDR3 protein: CASTRDRTTGELFF. CDR3 DNA: TGTGCCAGCACCCGAGACAGGACCACCGGGGAGCTGTTTTTT.

The chain recombines TRBV2 with TRBJ2-2, with D perhaps TRBD2 (5 bases). CDR1 and CDR2 from the germline V gene are SNHLY and FYNNEI. The CDR3 is 15 residues long. Trimming took 7 bases from V and 2 from J, leaving 14 bases between them. The CDR3 protein is CASTETTSNTGELFF. The CDR3 DNA reads as TGTGCCAGCACCGAAACCACTAGTAACACCGGGGAGCTGTTTTTT.

J is TRBJ2-1 and V is TRBV19; perhaps TRBD2 as D (5 bases). V lost 7 bases and J lost 0, with 13 bases in between. The CDR3 has 15 amino acids. Germline CDR1 and CDR2: LNHDA and SQIVND (reference sequence). The CDR3 nucleotides read TGTGCCAGTATGAATTTCGGACTCTCCTACAATGAGCAGTTCTTC. This translates into CASMNFGLSYNEQFF.

The V gene is TRBV11-1, the J gene TRBJ2-3; D gene ambiguous. Trimming stripped 1 base from V and 4 bases from J, with 12 bases between. The CDR3 runs to 15 residues. CDR1 and CDR2 (germline): SGHAT, FQDESV (reference sequence). The CDR3 DNA reads as TGTGCCAGCAGCTTAGGCCAGCAAGTGGCAGATACGCAGTATTTT. Protein sequence: CASSLGQQVADTQYF.

This chain links TRBV28 with TRBJ1-5, with D unresolved. V lost 5 bases to trimming and J lost 7 bases, with 18 bases between them. Germline CDR1 MDHEN, CDR2 SYDVKM. The CDR3 totals 15 residues. The CDR3 sequence: CASSAWRAQRQPQHF. The CDR3 nucleotides are TGTGCCAGCAGTGCGTGGCGGGCGCAACGGCAGCCCCAGCATTTT. The entire variable domain, with the rest obtained from reference TRBV28 and TRBJ1-5, is as follows: DVKVTQSSRYLVKRTGEKVFLECVQDMDHENMFWYRQDPGLGLRLIYFSYDVKMKEKGDIPEGYSVSREKKERFSLILESASTNQTSMYLCASSAWRAQRQPQHFGDGTRLSIL.

The rearrangement uses TRBV7-2 and TRBJ2-2; unclear D gene. Germline lookup yields CDR1 SGHTA and CDR2 FQGNSA. The CDR3 covers 13 residues. Trimming removed 5 bases from V and 7 bases from J, with 11 bases in between. CDR3 nucleotides: TGTGCCAGCAGCGTAATGACTGACGGGGAGCTGTTTTTT. This codes for CASSVMTDGELFF. The whole variable domain, filled in from reference TRBV7-2 and TRBJ2-2, reads GAGVSQSPSNKVTEKGKDVELRCDPISGHTALYWYRQSLGQGLEFLIYFQGNSAPDKSGLPSDRFSAERTGGSVSTLTIQRTQQEDSAVYLCASSVMTDGELFFGEGSRLTVL.

The chain couples TRBV4-2 to TRBJ1-4; 8 nucleotides agree with TRBD1. V shed 5 bases, J shed 6 bases, and the junction held 8 bases outside the gene matches. CDR1 and CDR2 from the germline V gene are LGHNA and YNFKEQ. The CDR3 is 15 amino acids. CDR3 in DNA: TGTGCCAGCAGCATTCGGACAGGGCGGGATGAAAAACTGTTTTTT. Its translation is CASSIRTGRDEKLFF.

The DNA for the CDR3 is TGCGCCAGCAGCCATTTGACTAGCGGGAGCACAGATACGCAGTATTTT. It yields the protein CASSHLTSGSTDTQYF. The chain has TRBV4-3 and TRBJ2-3; 10 nucleotides line up with TRBD2. Germline V gives CDR1 LGHNA, CDR2 YSLEER. V lost 3 bases to trimming and J lost 0 bases; unmatched junction nucleotides: 3. The CDR3 totals 16 residues.

This chain connects TRBV12-3 or TRBV12-4 to TRBJ2-3; no reliable D call. Trimming took 10 bases from V and 11 from J, leaving 19 bases between them. The CDR3 extends over 12 amino acids. In nucleotides, the CDR3 is TGTGCCAACCCCATCGACCCGCCCCAGCAGTATTTT. It codes for CANPIDPPQQYF.

This clone was detected a few times. The CDR3 coding sequence is TGTGCCAGCATGATTCCAGGCACGCTTGAAGCTTTCTTT. Its protein product is CASMIPGTLEAFF. The chain employs TRBV28 and TRBJ1-1; D remains unclear. The germline CDR1 and CDR2 sequences are MDHEN and SYDVKM. V was cut by 7 bases and J by 7 bases, with 16 bases left in between. The CDR3 spans 13 residues.

The chain carries TRBV4-3 and TRBJ2-5; 7 positions agree with TRBD2. The CDR3 length is 17 residues. V dropped 0 bases and J dropped 3; count of bases not matched to a gene: 10. Germline V CDR1 and CDR2: LGHNA, YSLEER. The CDR3 DNA reads as TGCGCCAGCAGCCAAGAAATTGGAAGCGGGGCAAAAGAGACCCAGTACTTC. Translating it yields CASSQEIGSGAKETQYF.

There are a few counts of this clone. CDR3 sequence reads: CATKPGGTGYEQFF. CDR3 DNA sequence: TGTGCTACAAAACCAGGGGGCACCGGCTATGAGCAGTTCTTC. The V call is TRBV10-3, the J call TRBJ2-1; 8 nucleotides align to TRBD1. The CDR3 length is 14 residues. The germline V gene has CDR1 ENHRY and CDR2 SYGVKD.

The rearrangement links TRBV5-6 to TRBJ2-2; TRBD1 is a possible D gene (5 bases). Per the germline V gene, CDR1 is SGHDT and CDR2 is YYEEEE. This CDR3 region has 14 residues. The germline V and J ends were trimmed by 3 bases and 3 bases, with 9 bases remaining between them. Here the CDR3 DNA reads TGTGCCAGCAGCTCGCTGACAGACACCGGGGAGCTGTTTTTT. Protein product: CASSSLTDTGELFF.

V usage is TRBV5-1 and J usage is TRBJ2-7; TRBD1 agrees at 11 bases. The CDR3 consists of 15 residues. The trim removed 4 bases at V and 2 bases at J, leaving 5 bases unmatched. The V gene's germline CDR1 is SGHRS and CDR2 YFSETQ. In DNA, the CDR3 is TGCGCCAGCAGCGGGTCGGGACAGGGGGCCTACGAGCAGTACTTC. It translates to CASSGSGQGAYEQYF.

The rearrangement uses TRBV4-1 and TRBJ2-3; possibly TRBD1 or TRBD2 for D (5 bases each). V lost 2 bases and J 7 bases, leaving 19 bases between the germline ends. The CDR3 is 16 amino acids. CDR1 is MGHRA, CDR2 YSYEKL, per germline. CDR3 residues: CASSQPGESKGNTQYF. As DNA, the CDR3 is TGCGCCAGCAGCCAACCCGGGGAGTCGAAGGGGAATACGCAGTATTTT.

The genes are TRBV5-1 and TRBJ2-3; D might be TRBD2 (5 bases). The V gene lost 0 bases and the J gene lost 1 base, with 9 bases spanning the gap. The CDR3 has 15 amino acids. Germline V lookup: CDR1 SGHRS, CDR2 YFSETQ. The DNA of the CDR3 is TGCGCCAGCAGCTTGGGAGGGCCGGGCACAGATACGCAGTATTTT. The encoded protein is CASSLGGPGTDTQYF.

V is TRBV19 and J is TRBJ2-7, with 11 bases fitting TRBD2. The junction had 0 bases not matched to a gene; V was cut back by 8 bases and J by 3 bases. CDR3 length equals 12 residues. CDR1 LNHDA and CDR2 SQIVND come from the germline V gene (reference sequence). CDR3 sequence (DNA): TGTGCCAGTGGGACTAGCGGCTACGAGCAGTACTTC. This translates into CASGTSGYEQYF.

The chain is built from TRBV3-1 (or the pseudogene TRBV3-2) and TRBJ1-2; a weak D match, TRBD1 (6 bases). V was cut by 3 bases and J by 2 bases, with 16 bases left in between. The CDR3 has 16 amino acids. Germline CDR1 is LGHDT and CDR2 is YNNKEL (reference sequence). CDR3 residues: CASSHLRQAQNYGYTF. In DNA form, the CDR3 reads TGTGCCAGCAGCCACCTAAGACAGGCGCAGAACTATGGCTACACCTTC.

The chain joins TRBV28 to TRBJ1-2; TRBD1 agrees at 8 bases. After removal of 6 bases from V and 8 bases from J, the junction contained 20 bases not matched to a gene. The germline V gene has CDR1 MDHEN and CDR2 SYDVKM. This CDR3 has 17 amino acids. The chain's CDR3 is CASRPTGQAPLLGGYTF. The CDR3 nucleotides read TGTGCCAGCAGACCGACGGGACAGGCCCCGTTACTTGGGGGCTACACCTTC.

Points on this clone: Possible read error: a much larger clone is one base away. The genes are TRBV7-9 and TRBJ2-2; no clear D. CDR3 length: 13 residues. V dropped 0 bases and J dropped 5 bases, with 4 bases sitting between them. The V gene's germline CDR1 is SEHNR and CDR2 FQNEAQ (reference sequence). In DNA form, the CDR3 reads TGTGCCAGCAGCTTAGCGGGGACCGGGGAGCTGTTTTTT. As protein: CASSLAGTGELFF.

This clone was observed a single time. This chain joins TRBV20-1 and TRBJ2-5; no reliable D call. Germline CDR1 is DFQATT and CDR2 is SNEGSKA (reference sequence). The germline V and J ends were trimmed by 6 bases and 5 bases, with 7 bases remaining between them. The CDR3 has 10 residues. CDR3 in DNA: TGCAGTGCCGCTCGGGAGACCCAGTACTTC. It yields the protein CSAARETQYF.

CDR3 DNA: TGCAGCGTTGAGGACAGGGGGAAGGGTACGCAGTATTTT. Translated, it gives CSVEDRGKGTQYF. The chain combines TRBV29-1 with TRBJ2-3; 10 nucleotides agree with TRBD1. The germline V gene encodes CDR1 SQVTM and CDR2 ANQGSEA. The length of the CDR3 is 13 residues. Losses at the gene ends were 3 bases for V and 8 bases for J; bases not matched to a gene: 5.

This clone was found a few times. The chain uses TRBV25-1 and TRBJ1-6; no definite D call. CDR3 length: 14 amino acids. With 0 bases removed from V and 9 bases from J, the gap between germline ends came to 9 bases. Germline loops: CDR1 MGHDK, CDR2 SYGVNS. CDR3 residues: CASSEYRPRSPLHF. The CDR3 DNA reads TGTGCCAGCAGTGAATATAGGCCTCGTTCACCCCTCCACTTT.

This chain connects TRBV27 to TRBJ1-1; maybe TRBD1 (6 bases). V shed 6 bases and J shed 4 bases, with 9 bases lying between them. The CDR3 has 12 amino acids. Germline CDR1 and CDR2: MNHEY and SMNVEV (reference sequence). CDR3 coding DNA: TGTGCCAGCAGAGGACAGCCCACTGAAGCTTTCTTT. Residues: CASRGQPTEAFF.

This clone was recorded many times. The chain links TRBV12-3 or TRBV12-4 to TRBJ1-1, with D tentatively TRBD1 (6 bases). The V gene lost 8 bases and the J gene lost 5 bases, with 15 bases spanning the gap. The CDR3 has 13 residues. The CDR3 spells CASALTGRTEAFF. In nucleotides, the CDR3 is TGTGCCAGCGCTTTGACAGGACGAACTGAAGCTTTCTTT.

The chain recombines TRBV2 with TRBJ1-5; 9 nucleotides agree with TRBD1. V shed 8 bases, J shed 4 bases, and the junction held 6 bases outside the gene matches. From germline, CDR1 is SNHLY and CDR2 FYNNEI. CDR3 length: 14 amino acids. CDR3 bases: TGTGCCAGCCTCGGGACAGGGAGGAATCAGCCCCAGCATTTT. The encoded protein is CASLGTGRNQPQHF.

This clone was recorded many times. V is TRBV6-1 and J is TRBJ2-1; no clear D. Germline loops: CDR1 MNHNS, CDR2 SASEGT. CDR3 length: 17 residues. Deletions cut 2 bases from V and 7 bases from J, with 21 bases between. The CDR3 nucleotides read TGTGCCAGCAGTGAACCTGGCAGTCCCTCAAGTAAGAATGAGCAGTTCTTC. Amino acid sequence: CASSEPGSPSSKNEQFF.